This TCR beta chain comes out of a study of long-term antiretroviral therapy in people with HIV. Overall study: The oldest specimens predate the 2015 immediate-ART recommendation by about a decade.

With 5 bases removed from V and 5 bases from J, the gap between germline ends came to 9 bases. The length of the CDR3 is 12 residues. CDR1 is MNHNY, CDR2 SVGAGI, per germline (reference sequence). immunoSEQ v3.0 was run at survey level. Sequenced by immunoSEQ multiplex PCR; TCRdb stores in-frame clones only, minus some. The table records some 14,000 clones, 84% of them present only once. Overall study findings and caveats: Controls showed broader CDR3 length ranges than did the HIV repertoires. ART-treated samples gained diversity yet remained below transplant donor controls.

To note about this clone: The antigen is not known.

The chain has TRBV6-6 and TRBJ1-2, with D unresolved. Here the sequenced sample was unsorted PBMCs, taken 0.4 years after starting antiretroviral therapy. This sequence was found in a man aged 25-40 years with HIV. The CDR3 bases are TGTGCCAGCAGTCCCCCTGAGTATGGCTACACCTTC. This codes for CASSPPEYGYTF.